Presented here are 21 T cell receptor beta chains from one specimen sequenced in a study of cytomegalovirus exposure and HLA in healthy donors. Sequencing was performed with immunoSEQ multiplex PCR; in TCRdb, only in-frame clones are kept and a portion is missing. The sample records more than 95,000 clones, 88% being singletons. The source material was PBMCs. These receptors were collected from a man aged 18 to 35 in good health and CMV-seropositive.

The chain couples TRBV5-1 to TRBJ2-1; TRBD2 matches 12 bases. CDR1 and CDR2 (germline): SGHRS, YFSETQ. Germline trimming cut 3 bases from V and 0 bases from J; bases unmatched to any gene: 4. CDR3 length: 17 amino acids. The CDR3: CASSSSGGATSYNEQFF. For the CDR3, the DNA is TGCGCCAGCAGCTCTAGCGGGGGGGCCACCTCCTACAATGAGCAGTTCTTC.

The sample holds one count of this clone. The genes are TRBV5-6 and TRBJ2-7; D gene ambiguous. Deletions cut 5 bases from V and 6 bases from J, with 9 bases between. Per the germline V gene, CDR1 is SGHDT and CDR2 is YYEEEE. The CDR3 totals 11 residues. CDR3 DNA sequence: TGTGCCAGCAGTTACGGGTTCGAGCAGTACTTC. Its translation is CASSYGFEQYF. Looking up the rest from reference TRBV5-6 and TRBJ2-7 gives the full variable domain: DAGVTQSPTHLIKTRGQQVTLRCSPKSGHDTVSWYQQALGQGPQFIFQYYEEEERQRGNFPDRFSGHQFPNYSSELNVNALLLGDSALYLCASSYGFEQYFGPGTRLTVT.

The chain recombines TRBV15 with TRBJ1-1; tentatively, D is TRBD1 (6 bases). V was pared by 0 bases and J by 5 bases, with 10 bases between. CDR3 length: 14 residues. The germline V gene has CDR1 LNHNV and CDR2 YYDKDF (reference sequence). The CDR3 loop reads CATSREQQGTEAFF. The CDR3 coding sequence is TGTGCCACCAGCAGAGAACAGCAGGGGACTGAAGCTTTCTTT.

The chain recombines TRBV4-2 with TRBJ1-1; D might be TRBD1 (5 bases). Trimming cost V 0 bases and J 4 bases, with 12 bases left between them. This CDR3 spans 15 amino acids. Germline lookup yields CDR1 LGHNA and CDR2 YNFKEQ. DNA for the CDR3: TGTGCCAGCAGCCAAGAAGGAGGGGCACGCACTGAAGCTTTCTTT. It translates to CASSQEGGARTEAFF.

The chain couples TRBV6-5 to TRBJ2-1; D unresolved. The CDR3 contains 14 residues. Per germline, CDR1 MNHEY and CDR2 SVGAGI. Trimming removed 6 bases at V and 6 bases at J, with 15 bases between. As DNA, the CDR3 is TGTGCCAGCAGCCCCCTGGGCCAAGTCAATGAGCAGTTCTTC. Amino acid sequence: CASSPLGQVNEQFF.

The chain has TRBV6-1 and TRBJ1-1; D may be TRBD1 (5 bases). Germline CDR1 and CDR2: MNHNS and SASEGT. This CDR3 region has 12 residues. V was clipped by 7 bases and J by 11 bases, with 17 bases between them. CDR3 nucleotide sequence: TGTGCCAGCACCTGGACTTCCGGGGGTGCTTTCTTT. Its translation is CASTWTSGGAFF.

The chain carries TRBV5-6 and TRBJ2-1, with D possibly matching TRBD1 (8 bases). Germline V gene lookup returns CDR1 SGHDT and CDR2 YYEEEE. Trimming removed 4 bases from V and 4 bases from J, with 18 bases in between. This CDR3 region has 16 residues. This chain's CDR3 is CASSAGGTGPYNEQFF. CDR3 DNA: TGTGCCAGCAGCGCCGGGGGGACAGGACCATACAATGAGCAGTTCTTC.

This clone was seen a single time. In nucleotides, the CDR3 is TGTGCCAGCAGCTTGAGGGGGCTAGCGGGGACAGATACGCAGTATTTT. This codes for CASSLRGLAGTDTQYF. The chain has TRBV5-4 and TRBJ2-3, with 9 positions matching TRBD2. The germline V gene has CDR1 SGHNT and CDR2 YYREEE (reference sequence). This CDR3 comprises 16 residues. V lost 1 base to trimming and J lost 3 bases; unmatched junction nucleotides: 6.

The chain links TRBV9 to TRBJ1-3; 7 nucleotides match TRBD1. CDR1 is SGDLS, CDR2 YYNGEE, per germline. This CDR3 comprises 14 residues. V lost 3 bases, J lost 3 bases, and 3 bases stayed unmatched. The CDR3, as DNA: TGTGCCAGCAGCGCCTGGGACAGTGGAAACACCATATATTTT. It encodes CASSAWDSGNTIYF.

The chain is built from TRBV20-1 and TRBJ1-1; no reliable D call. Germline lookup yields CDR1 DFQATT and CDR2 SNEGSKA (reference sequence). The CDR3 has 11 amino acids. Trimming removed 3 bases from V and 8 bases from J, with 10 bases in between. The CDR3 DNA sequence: TGCAGTGCTAGCATTCCACGGGAAGCTTTCTTT. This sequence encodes CSASIPREAFF.

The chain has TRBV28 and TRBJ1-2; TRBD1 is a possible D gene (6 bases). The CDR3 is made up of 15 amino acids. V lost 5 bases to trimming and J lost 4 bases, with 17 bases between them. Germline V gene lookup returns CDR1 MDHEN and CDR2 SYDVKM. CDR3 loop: CASSLGQPEGYGYTF. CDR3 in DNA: TGTGCCAGCAGTCTTGGACAGCCAGAGGGCTATGGCTACACCTTC.

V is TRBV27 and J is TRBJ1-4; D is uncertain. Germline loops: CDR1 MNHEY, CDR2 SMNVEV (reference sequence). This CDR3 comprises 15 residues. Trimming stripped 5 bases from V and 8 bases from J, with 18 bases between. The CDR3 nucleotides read TGTGCCAGCAGTCCCGGGAGGTCCCTGGGAGAAAAACTGTTTTTT. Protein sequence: CASSPGRSLGEKLFF. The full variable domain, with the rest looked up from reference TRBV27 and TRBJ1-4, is EAQVTQNPRYLITVTGKKLTVTCSQNMNHEYMSWYRQDPGLGLRQIYYSMNVEVTDKGDVPEGYKVSRKEKRNFPLILESPSPNQTSLYFCASSPGRSLGEKLFFGSGTQLSVL.

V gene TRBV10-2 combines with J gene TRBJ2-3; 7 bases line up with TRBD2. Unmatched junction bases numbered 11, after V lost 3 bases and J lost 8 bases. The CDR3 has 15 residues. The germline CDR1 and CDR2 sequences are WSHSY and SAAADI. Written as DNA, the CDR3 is TGCGCCAGCAGTGAACGGGGCGGGGGAAGCGGTACGCAGTATTTT. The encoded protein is CASSERGGGSGTQYF.

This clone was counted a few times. The CDR3 region has the DNA TGTGCCAGCAGGCGGGATCCCGGGGAGCTGTTTTTT. Its translation: CASRRDPGELFF. The gene calls are TRBV11-2 and TRBJ2-2; D may be TRBD2 (6 bases). This CDR3 has 12 amino acids. Trimming took 6 bases from V and 6 from J, leaving 8 bases between them. CDR1 is SGHAT and CDR2 is FQNNGV in the germline V gene.

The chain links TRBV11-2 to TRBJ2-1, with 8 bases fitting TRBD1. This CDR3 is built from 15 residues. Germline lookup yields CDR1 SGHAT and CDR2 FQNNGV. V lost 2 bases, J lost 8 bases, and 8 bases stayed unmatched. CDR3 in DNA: TGTGCCAGCAGCTTACTGACAGGGGATGTGGATGAGCAGTTCTTC. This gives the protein CASSLLTGDVDEQFF. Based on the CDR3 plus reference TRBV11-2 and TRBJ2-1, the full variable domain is EAGVAQSPRYKIIEKRQSVAFWCNPISGHATLYWYQQILGQGPKLLIQFQNNGVVDDSQLPKDRFSAERLKGVDSTLKIQPAKLEDSAVYLCASSLLTGDVDEQFFGPGTRLTVL.

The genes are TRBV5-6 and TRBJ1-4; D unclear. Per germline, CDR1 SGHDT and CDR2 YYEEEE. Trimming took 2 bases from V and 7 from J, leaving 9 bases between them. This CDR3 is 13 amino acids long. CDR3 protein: CASSFNAGEKLFF. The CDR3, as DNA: TGTGCCAGCAGCTTTAACGCGGGTGAAAAACTGTTTTTT.

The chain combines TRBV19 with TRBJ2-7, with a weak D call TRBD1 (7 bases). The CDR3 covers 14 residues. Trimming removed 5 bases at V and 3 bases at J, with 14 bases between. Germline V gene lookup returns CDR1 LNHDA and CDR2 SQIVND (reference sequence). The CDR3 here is CASSSRQGLYEQYF. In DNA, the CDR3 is TGTGCCAGTAGTTCCCGACAGGGACTCTACGAGCAGTACTTC.

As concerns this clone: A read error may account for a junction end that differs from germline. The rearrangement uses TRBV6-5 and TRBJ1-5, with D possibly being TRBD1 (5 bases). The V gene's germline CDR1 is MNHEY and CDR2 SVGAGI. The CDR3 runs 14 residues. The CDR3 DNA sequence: TGTGCCAGCAGTCTCACAGGAACCAATCGGCCCCAGCATTTT. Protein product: CASSLTGTNRPQHF.

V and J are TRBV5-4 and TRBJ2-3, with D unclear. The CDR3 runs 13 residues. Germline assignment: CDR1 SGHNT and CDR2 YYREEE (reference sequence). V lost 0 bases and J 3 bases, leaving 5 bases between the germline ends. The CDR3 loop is CASSLVMTDTQYF. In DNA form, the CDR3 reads TGTGCCAGCAGCTTGGTCATGACAGATACGCAGTATTTT.

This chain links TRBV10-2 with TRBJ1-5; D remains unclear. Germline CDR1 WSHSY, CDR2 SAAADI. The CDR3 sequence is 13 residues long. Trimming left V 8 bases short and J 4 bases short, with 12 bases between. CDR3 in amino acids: CASAMGGNQPQHF. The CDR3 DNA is TGCGCCAGCGCAATGGGAGGGAATCAGCCCCAGCATTTT.

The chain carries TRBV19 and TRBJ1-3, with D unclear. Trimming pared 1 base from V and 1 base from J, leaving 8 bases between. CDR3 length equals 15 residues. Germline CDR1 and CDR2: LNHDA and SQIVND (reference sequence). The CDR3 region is CASSIAGYSGNTIYF. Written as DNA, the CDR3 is TGTGCCAGTAGTATAGCGGGGTATTCTGGAAACACCATATATTTT.